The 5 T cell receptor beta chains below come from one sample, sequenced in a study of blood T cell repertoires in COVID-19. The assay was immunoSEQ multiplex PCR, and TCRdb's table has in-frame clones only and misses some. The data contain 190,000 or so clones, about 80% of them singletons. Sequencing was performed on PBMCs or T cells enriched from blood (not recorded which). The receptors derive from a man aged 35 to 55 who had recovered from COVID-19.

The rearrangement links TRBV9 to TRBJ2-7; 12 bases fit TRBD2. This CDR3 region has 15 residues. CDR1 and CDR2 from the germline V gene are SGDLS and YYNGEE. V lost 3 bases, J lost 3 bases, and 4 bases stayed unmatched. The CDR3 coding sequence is TGTGCCAGCAGCGCCGGACTAGCGGGGAGCTACGAGCAGTACTTC. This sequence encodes CASSAGLAGSYEQYF.

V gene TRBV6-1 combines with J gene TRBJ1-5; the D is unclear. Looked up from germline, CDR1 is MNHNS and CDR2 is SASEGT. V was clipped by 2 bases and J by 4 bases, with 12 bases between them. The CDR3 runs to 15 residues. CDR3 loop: CASSEIGSRNQPQHF. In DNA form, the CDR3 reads TGTGCCAGCAGTGAAATCGGGTCCAGAAATCAGCCCCAGCATTTT.

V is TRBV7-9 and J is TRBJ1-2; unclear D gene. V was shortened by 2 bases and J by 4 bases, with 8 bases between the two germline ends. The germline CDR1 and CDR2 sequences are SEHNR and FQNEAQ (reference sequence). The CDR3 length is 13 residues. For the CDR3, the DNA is TGTGCCAGCAGCTTAACGGCAGGCTATGGCTACACCTTC. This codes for CASSLTAGYGYTF.

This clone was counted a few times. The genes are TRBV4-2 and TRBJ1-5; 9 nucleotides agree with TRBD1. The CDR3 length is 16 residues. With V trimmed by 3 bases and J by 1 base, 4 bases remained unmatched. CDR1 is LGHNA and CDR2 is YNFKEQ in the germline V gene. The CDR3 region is CASSQTGTGSNQPQHF. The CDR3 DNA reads TGTGCCAGCAGCCAGACCGGGACAGGGAGCAATCAGCCCCAGCATTTT.

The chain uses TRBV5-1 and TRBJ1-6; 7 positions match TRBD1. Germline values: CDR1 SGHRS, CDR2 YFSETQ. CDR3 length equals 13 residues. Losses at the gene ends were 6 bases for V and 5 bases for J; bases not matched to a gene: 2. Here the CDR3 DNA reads TGCGCCAGCAACGACAGGGATAATTCACCCCTCCACTTT. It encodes CASNDRDNSPLHF.